The 14 T cell receptor beta chains below were found in one sample sequenced in a study of cytomegalovirus exposure and HLA in healthy donors. The study ran its PCR with 60 Vbeta and 13 Jbeta primers. Method: immunoSEQ multiplex PCR; TCRdb's copy keeps in-frame clones and lacks some. The sample has around 200,000 clones, about 79% seen once. Specimen: PBMCs. The origin of the receptors is a man aged 18-30 years in good health and CMV-seronegative.

This clone was detected a few times. The chain links TRBV10-3 to TRBJ2-2, with D possibly being TRBD2 (5 bases). Per germline, CDR1 ENHRY and CDR2 SYGVKD. This CDR3 is built from 17 residues. V lost 4 bases, J lost 0 bases, and 15 bases lay in between. The CDR3 DNA reads as TGTGCCATCAGTGTGCTAGCCCCGACTCCGAACACCGGGGAGCTGTTTTTT. Translated: CAISVLAPTPNTGELFF.

The chain recombines TRBV6-1 with TRBJ2-5; 9 positions agree with TRBD1. V shed 2 bases, J shed 5 bases, and the junction held 12 bases outside the gene matches. The CDR3 spans 17 residues. The V gene's germline CDR1 is MNHNS and CDR2 SASEGT. The CDR3 loop is CASSESLATGGWETQYF. The CDR3 region has the DNA TGTGCCAGCAGTGAATCCTTAGCTACAGGGGGCTGGGAGACCCAGTACTTC.

The sample holds a few counts of this clone. The chain uses TRBV7-2 and TRBJ2-7; D perhaps matches TRBD2 (5 bases). This CDR3 comprises 13 residues. The germline V and J ends were trimmed by 2 bases and 2 bases, with 7 bases remaining between them. The germline V gene encodes CDR1 SGHTA and CDR2 FQGNSA. The CDR3 region has the DNA TGTGCCAGCAGCTTATGGGAGACCTACGAGCAGTACTTC. It is translated as CASSLWETYEQYF.

V usage is TRBV5-8 and J usage is TRBJ1-1, with D possibly matching TRBD1 (6 bases). The length of the CDR3 is 16 residues. V gave up 2 bases and J gave up 0 bases, with 14 bases separating them. CDR1 is SGHTS and CDR2 is YDEGEE in the germline V gene. CDR3 loop: CASSFGEGTLNTEAFF. The CDR3 bases are TGTGCCAGCAGCTTCGGGGAAGGGACACTGAACACTGAAGCTTTCTTT.

This clone was observed a single time. J is TRBJ1-1 and V is TRBV7-9; D is unresolved. Germline CDR1 SEHNR, CDR2 FQNEAQ (reference sequence). The CDR3 loop spans 14 amino acids. The ends were cut back, 5 bases at V and 5 bases at J, with 15 bases in the middle. The CDR3 bases are TGTGCCAGCAGCCAAACTCTCGAACAGACTGAAGCTTTCTTT. This translates into CASSQTLEQTEAFF.

This clone was seen a single time. The chain is built from TRBV7-8 and TRBJ1-5; 7 nucleotides agree with TRBD1. The CDR3 spans 15 residues. The germline gives CDR1 SGHVS, CDR2 FQNEAQ. V shed 5 bases and J 11 bases; nucleotides not matched to a gene: 15. The DNA of the CDR3 is TGTGCCAGCAGCGATCCGGGACAGTCCGTCGCGGCCCAGCATTTT. The encoded protein is CASSDPGQSVAAQHF.

This clone has only one observation. This chain links TRBV6-5 with TRBJ1-2; D is unresolved. V was pared by 2 bases and J by 4 bases, with 14 bases between. The CDR3 extends over 15 amino acids. Germline V gene data show CDR1 as MNHEY and CDR2 as SVGAGI. Here the CDR3 reads CASSYDGWSCYGYTF. CDR3 DNA: TGTGCCAGCAGTTACGACGGGTGGTCCTGCTATGGCTACACCTTC.

The chain has TRBV2 and TRBJ2-5; 10 bases agree with TRBD1. Per the germline V gene, CDR1 is SNHLY and CDR2 is FYNNEI. This CDR3 region has 15 residues. J lost 4 bases, V lost 7 bases, and 9 bases had no gene match. In DNA form, the CDR3 reads TGTGCCAGCATTCCGGGACAGGGGTTACGAGAGACCCAGTACTTC. Amino acid sequence: CASIPGQGLRETQYF.

J is TRBJ2-1 and V is TRBV7-2; D is uncertain. The length of the CDR3 is 12 residues. Trimming took 5 bases from V and 1 from J, leaving 3 bases between them. Germline V gene data show CDR1 as SGHTA and CDR2 as FQGNSA. This CDR3 is CASSPSYNEQFF. Here the CDR3 DNA reads TGTGCCAGCAGCCCTTCCTACAATGAGCAGTTCTTC.

V is TRBV19 and J is TRBJ2-2, with 10 bases identical to TRBD2. Germline V gene data show CDR1 as LNHDA and CDR2 as SQIVND (reference sequence). This CDR3 is 18 amino acids long. The V segment lost 1 base and the J segment 4 bases; nucleotides outside the gene matches: 9. CDR3 DNA: TGTGCCAGTAGTATAGTAAGCGGGGGGGCCGTGGCCACCGGGGAGCTGTTTTTT. Encoded protein: CASSIVSGGAVATGELFF.

This clone was counted once. The V gene is TRBV11-2, the J gene TRBJ2-3, with TRBD1 identical over 12 bases. There are 16 residues in the CDR3. The V and J ends lost 5 bases and 5 bases, in that order; junction bases with no gene match: 8. Germline-derived CDR1 and CDR2 are SGHAT and FQNNGV. The CDR3: CASSTGQGARGDTQYF. The CDR3 DNA follows: TGTGCCAGCAGCACGGGACAGGGGGCAAGAGGAGATACGCAGTATTTT.

The J gene is TRBJ2-7, the V gene TRBV6-1, with TRBD1 matching 9 bases. This CDR3 has 17 amino acids. The germline V gene encodes CDR1 MNHNS and CDR2 SASEGT. J gave up 2 bases and V 2 bases, and 10 bases lay outside the gene matches. The CDR3 DNA reads as TGTGCCAGCAGTGAAAACACCGGGACAGGGCGTACCTACGAGCAGTACTTC. Its protein product is CASSENTGTGRTYEQYF.

The chain couples TRBV2 to TRBJ1-2, with unresolved D. CDR3 length: 14 amino acids. Germline CDR1 reads SNHLY; CDR2 reads FYNNEI. V lost 6 bases and J lost 4, with 15 bases in between. This CDR3 is CASREIRDSYGYTF. CDR3 DNA: TGTGCCAGCAGAGAGATCCGGGATAGCTATGGCTACACCTTC.

The chain has TRBV6-1 and TRBJ2-5; 11 bases are a match to TRBD1. J gave up 5 bases and V 2 bases, and 4 bases lay outside the gene matches. This CDR3 contains 15 residues. In germline, CDR1 is MNHNS, CDR2 SASEGT. Here the CDR3 DNA reads TGTGCCAGCAGTGAACAGGGGACAGGGGGGGAGACCCAGTACTTC. This codes for CASSEQGTGGETQYF.